This entry describes one T cell receptor (beta chain). Its antigen is not identified. The sample belongs to a study of a mutant IDH1 vaccine in newly diagnosed glioma. Study at large: Vaccination followed radiotherapy alone by 4-6 weeks, or accompanied temozolomide cycles. Visits designated V12 and V13 were conducted at weeks 35 and 47, respectively. Averaging around 40 years of age, treated patients were roughly 60% male and about 38% female.

Germline assignment: CDR1 SGDLS and CDR2 YYNGEE. This CDR3 is 13 amino acids long. V was cut by 0 bases and J by 3 bases, with 4 bases left in between. Generated by immunoSEQ multiplex PCR, the TCRdb table keeps only in-frame clones and is missing some. The sample records tens of thousands of clones, approximately 80% being singletons. The time point here: week 47, end of study. Vaccinated patients received 300 ug of mutant IDH1 20-mer peptide per dose, with topical imiquimod. The rearrangement joins TRBV9 to TRBJ1-5; D gene ambiguous. This receptor was taken from a man between 18 and 29 years old with glioma. Some clones in this sample may be carry-over from other donors' samples. The sequencing used PBMCs, collected from a glioma patient whose treatment included an IDH1 peptide vaccine. In DNA form, the CDR3 reads TGTGCCAGCAGCGTAGATCACAATCAGCCCCAGCATTTT. Its translation: CASSVDHNQPQHF. Together with reference TRBV9 and TRBJ1-5, the CDR3 gives the full variable domain: DSGVTQTPKHLITATGQRVTLRCSPRSGDLSVYWYQQSLDQGLQFLIQYYNGEERAKGNILERFSAQQFPDLHSELNLSSLELGDSALYFCASSVDHNQPQHFGDGTRLSIL.